This T cell receptor beta chain was sequenced during a study of OX40 agonist ivuxolimab in advanced cancers. In the study overall: One hepatocellular carcinoma and two cutaneous melanoma patients partially responded. Study findings and constraints: Expanded clones tended on average to be more numerous among CD8+ T cells than CD4+.

The timepoints at which blood was sampled were baseline, cycle 4 day 1, and cycle 7 day 1. Details on this clone: Its antigen is unknown.

The germline V gene has CDR1 KGHSH and CDR2 LQKENI. Deletions cut 6 bases from V and 8 bases from J, with 11 bases between. This CDR3 spans 12 amino acids. Using immunoSEQ multiplex PCR, the repertoire was profiled, and TCRdb retains in-frame clones only, with some absent. The sample lists about 25,000 clones; 80% to 90% were seen once. This chain connects TRBV18 to TRBJ2-1; D not resolved. The receptor's source is an adult with an advanced solid tumor such as melanoma, head and neck, liver or kidney cancer. Sequencing used CD4+ or CD8+ T cells sorted from blood, obtained in a trial of the OX40 agonist ivuxolimab. The CDR3 loop is CASSPSIDEQFF. As DNA, the CDR3 is TGTGCCAGCTCCCCCAGTATTGATGAGCAGTTCTTC.